This T cell receptor (beta chain) derives from a study of shared clonotypes between healthy human individuals. Regarding the study as a whole: The study drew on few donors, limiting represented genetic and exposure-history diversity.

Sequencing used immunoSEQ multiplex PCR; TCRdb keeps in-frame clones, though not all of them. The profile shows about 480,000 clones, about 79% of them singletons. A note on this clone: Antigen specificity is unknown.

The CDR3 length is 17 residues. The junction had 14 bases not matched to a gene; V was cut back by 4 bases and J by 7 bases. CDR1 SGHDT and CDR2 YYEEEE come from the germline V gene. V and J are TRBV5-6 and TRBJ2-2; 9 bases agree with TRBD1. The sequenced sample was PBMCs. This receptor was taken from a woman aged 40 to 50 in good health. Some clones in this sample may be carry-over from other donors' samples. The chain's CDR3 is CASSAGTGRPPDGELFF. DNA for the CDR3: TGTGCCAGCAGCGCGGGGACAGGGAGGCCCCCCGACGGGGAGCTGTTTTTT.